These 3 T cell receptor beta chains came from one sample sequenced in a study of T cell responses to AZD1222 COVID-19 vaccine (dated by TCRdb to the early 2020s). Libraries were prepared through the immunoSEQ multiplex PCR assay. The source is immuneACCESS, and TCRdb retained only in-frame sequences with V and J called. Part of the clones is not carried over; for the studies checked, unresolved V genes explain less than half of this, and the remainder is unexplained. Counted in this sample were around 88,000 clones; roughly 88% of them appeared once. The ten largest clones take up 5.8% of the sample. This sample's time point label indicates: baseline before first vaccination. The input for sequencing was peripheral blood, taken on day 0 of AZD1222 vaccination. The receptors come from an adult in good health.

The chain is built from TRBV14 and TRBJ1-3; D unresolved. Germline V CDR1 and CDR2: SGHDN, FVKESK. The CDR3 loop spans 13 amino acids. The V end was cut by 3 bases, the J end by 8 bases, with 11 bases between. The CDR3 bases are TGTGCCAGCAGCCAGGTCCCGGCGGACACCATATATTTT. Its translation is CASSQVPADTIYF. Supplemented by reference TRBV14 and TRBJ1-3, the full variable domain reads EAGVTQFPSHSVIEKGQTVTLRCDPISGHDNLYWYRRVMGKEIKFLLHFVKESKQDESGMPNNRFLAERTGGTYSTLKVQPAELEDSGVYFCASSQVPADTIYFGEGSWLTVV.

DNA of the CDR3: TGTGCCACCAGCAGAGTTTCCCAGGGGGGTTGGAACTATGGCTACACCTTC. Encoded protein: CATSRVSQGGWNYGYTF. This rearrangement joins TRBV15 to TRBJ1-2, with 7 bases that match TRBD1. CDR3 size: 17 residues. With 1 base clipped from V and 2 bases from J, the junction kept 10 bases outside the gene matches. Germline lookup yields CDR1 LNHNV and CDR2 YYDKDF (reference sequence).

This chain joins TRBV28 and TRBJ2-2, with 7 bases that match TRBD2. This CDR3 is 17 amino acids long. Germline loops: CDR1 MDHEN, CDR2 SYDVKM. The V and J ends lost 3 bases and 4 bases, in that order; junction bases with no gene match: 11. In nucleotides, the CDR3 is TGTGCCAGCAGTTTTTTTGGCGGGAGTTGGACCACCGGGGAGCTGTTTTTT. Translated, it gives CASSFFGGSWTTGELFF.